The 9 T cell receptor beta chains below all came from one sample that was sequenced in a study of blood T cells in healthy people across ages. The use of a sample-barcoded 5' primer and a J-beta primer mix characterized a second PCR of about 7 to 12 cycles. MiXCR was run by TCRdb on the 5' RACE reads, yielding one entry per CDR3 protein. The sample lists 550,000 to 600,000 distinct CDR3 sequences; around 48% were seen once. The sequencing input was blood. These receptors all stem from a man older than 75 in good health.

This clonotype was observed a few times. The V and J genes are TRBV7-2 and TRBJ1-1; D may be TRBD1 (5 bases). Trimming left V 5 bases short and J 5 bases short, with 18 bases between. The CDR3 is 15 amino acids. The germline V gene encodes CDR1 SGHTA and CDR2 FQGNSA. CDR3 coding DNA: TGTGCCAGCAGCCACACCCCTCAGGGCCGAACTGAAGCTTTCTTT. Translation gives CASSHTPQGRTEAFF.

This clonotype was seen more than once but under ten times. This clone may be a read error of a much larger clone one base away. The chain is built from TRBV6-5 and TRBJ2-7; D tentatively reads TRBD1 or TRBD2 (6 bases each). The length of the CDR3 is 14 residues. Deletions cut 5 bases from V and 5 bases from J, with 16 bases between. Looked up from germline, CDR1 is MNHEY and CDR2 is SVGAGI. The CDR3 nucleotides read TGTGCCAGCAGTGACCTGGGGGGCATCGACGAGCAGTACTTC. This gives the protein CASSDLGGIDEQYF.

This sequence joins TRBV6-5 and TRBJ1-2; possibly TRBD1 for D (5 bases). V gave up 2 bases and J gave up 8 bases, with 21 bases separating them. This CDR3 has 16 amino acids. The germline V gene has CDR1 MNHEY and CDR2 SVGAGI. Written as DNA, the CDR3 is TGTGCCAGCAGTTACACTAGCGGGGCGGCGGGTAACGGCTACACCTTC. It yields the protein CASSYTSGAAGNGYTF.

The chain carries TRBV27 and TRBJ1-5, with D possibly being TRBD1 (5 bases). From germline, CDR1 is MNHEY and CDR2 SMNVEV (reference sequence). The CDR3 is 17 residues long. Trimming shortened V by 0 bases and J by 2 bases, and 14 bases separated the two germline ends. The CDR3 reads CASSLSGPRGGNQPQHF. DNA for the CDR3: TGTGCCAGCAGTTTATCAGGGCCCCGAGGGGGCAATCAGCCCCAGCATTTT.

The chain joins TRBV24-1 to TRBJ2-5, with 7 bases aligning to TRBD1. With V trimmed by 4 bases and J by 3 bases, 10 bases remained unmatched. The CDR3 runs to 16 residues. CDR1 KGHDR and CDR2 SFDVKD come from the germline V gene. The CDR3 DNA is TGTGCCACCAGTGAATCCACCTCGGGACAGAAAGAGACCCAGTACTTC. Translated: CATSESTSGQKETQYF.

This sequence joins TRBV9 and TRBJ2-5; 8 bases fit TRBD2. Germline values: CDR1 SGDLS, CDR2 YYNGEE. J gave up 5 bases and V 3 bases, and 12 bases lay outside the gene matches. This CDR3 is 16 amino acids long. The CDR3 protein is CASSAFSGVSTETQYF. The CDR3 DNA reads as TGTGCCAGCAGCGCTTTTAGCGGGGTATCGACGGAGACCCAGTACTTC.

The chain is built from TRBV6-2 or TRBV6-3 and TRBJ1-5, with D unresolved. Germline-derived CDR1 and CDR2 are MNHEY and SVGEGT. The germline V and J ends were trimmed by 5 bases and 6 bases, with 11 bases remaining between them. The CDR3 consists of 13 residues. The CDR3 here is CASSVPESQPQHF. CDR3 sequence (DNA): TGTGCCAGCAGTGTCCCTGAAAGTCAGCCCCAGCATTTT.

The chain carries TRBV6-5 and TRBJ2-5; no definite D call. Germline CDR1 reads MNHEY; CDR2 reads SVGAGI. The CDR3 totals 12 residues. V was trimmed by 8 bases and J by 2 bases, leaving 9 bases between them. As DNA, the CDR3 is TGTGCCAGCCGGACGGCTCAAGAGACCCAGTACTTC. The encoded protein is CASRTAQETQYF.

The chain is built from TRBV4-3 and TRBJ2-7, with D perhaps matching TRBD1 (6 bases). Trimming pared 0 bases from V and 2 bases from J, leaving 14 bases between. Germline CDR1 reads LGHNA; CDR2 reads YSLEER. CDR3 length: 16 residues. In DNA, the CDR3 is TGCGCCAGCAGCCAAGAGACAGGACATGGTACCTACGAGCAGTACTTC. This sequence encodes CASSQETGHGTYEQYF.